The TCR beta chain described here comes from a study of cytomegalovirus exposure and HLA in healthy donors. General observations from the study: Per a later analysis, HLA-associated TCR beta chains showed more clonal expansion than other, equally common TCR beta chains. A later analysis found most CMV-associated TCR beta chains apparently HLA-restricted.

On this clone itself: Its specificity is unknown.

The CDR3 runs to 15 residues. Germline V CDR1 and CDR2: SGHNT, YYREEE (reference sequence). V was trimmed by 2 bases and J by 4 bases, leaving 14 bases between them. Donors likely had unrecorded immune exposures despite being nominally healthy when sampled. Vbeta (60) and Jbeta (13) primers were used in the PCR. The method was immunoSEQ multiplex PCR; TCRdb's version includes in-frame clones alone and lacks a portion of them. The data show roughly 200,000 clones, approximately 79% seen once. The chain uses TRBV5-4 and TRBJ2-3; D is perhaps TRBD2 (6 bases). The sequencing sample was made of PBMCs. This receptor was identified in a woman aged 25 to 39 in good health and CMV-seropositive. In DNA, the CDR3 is TGTGCCAGCAGCTTCGGACTACTAAGGGCAGATACGCAGTATTTT. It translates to CASSFGLLRADTQYF.